The 18 T cell receptor beta chains below all came from one sample that was sequenced in a study of CD8+CD57+ T cells in acquired aplastic anemia. Previously, flow cytometry had revealed CD8+CD57+ cell expansion in the patients chosen for sequencing. Genomic DNA was employed as the template in profiling TCR beta VDJ and CDR3. In TCRdb, the reads were re-called with MiXCR into one record per CDR3 protein. The sample includes roughly 200,000 distinct CDR3 sequences, 55% to 65% of them seen just once. The sequencing sample was made of sorted CD4+, CD8+, or CD8+CD57+ T cells (not recorded which) from PBMCs. The receptors were gathered from a human donor with aplastic anemia.

The rearrangement joins TRBV19 to TRBJ2-3, with 9 bases aligning to TRBD1. CDR3 length equals 16 residues. Germline lookup yields CDR1 LNHDA and CDR2 SQIVND (reference sequence). J gave up 6 bases and V 1 base, and 8 bases lay outside the gene matches. The CDR3 DNA is TGTGCCAGTAGTATAGTAGTGGGACAGGGTAGTGATACGCAGTATTTT. Its protein is CASSIVVGQGSDTQYF. The variable domain in full, with the rest retrieved from reference TRBV19 and TRBJ2-3, is DGGITQSPKYLFRKEGQNVTLSCEQNLNHDAMYWYRQDPGQGLRLIYYSQIVNDFQKGDIAEGYSVSREKKESFPLTVTSAQKNPTAFYLCASSIVVGQGSDTQYFGPGTRLTVL.

V usage is TRBV7-2 and J usage is TRBJ1-5; tentative D call: TRBD1 (5 bases). The ends were cut back, 5 bases at V and 6 bases at J, with 11 bases in the middle. The germline CDR1 and CDR2 sequences are SGHTA and FQGNSA. The CDR3 runs 13 residues. The CDR3 reads CASSPTGAQPQHF. CDR3 sequence (DNA): TGTGCCAGCAGCCCAACCGGGGCTCAGCCCCAGCATTTT.

This clonotype was seen a few times. V is TRBV9 and J is TRBJ2-5, with TRBD2 matching over 9 bases. With 4 bases clipped from V and 7 bases from J, the junction kept 14 bases outside the gene matches. CDR3 length equals 16 residues. Germline V lookup: CDR1 SGDLS, CDR2 YYNGEE. The CDR3 region has the DNA TGTGCCAGCAGCCCATCAGCTAGCGGGGACTCAGGGACCCAGTACTTC. Its protein product is CASSPSASGDSGTQYF.

About this clonotype: A much larger clone differs by one base, so this may be a read error. The chain links TRBV7-8 to TRBJ2-1, with D maybe TRBD2 (5 bases). The V and J ends lost 1 base and 6 bases respectively, with 10 bases between them. The CDR3 loop spans 14 amino acids. Germline V gene lookup returns CDR1 SGHVS and CDR2 FQNEAQ. CDR3 region: CASSLGTGINEQFF. CDR3 coding DNA: TGTGCCAGCAGCTTAGGTACGGGAATCAATGAGCAGTTCTTC. Combining the CDR3 with reference TRBV7-8 and TRBJ2-1 gives the whole variable domain GAGVSQSPRYKVAKRGQDVALRCDPISGHVSLFWYQQALGQGPEFLTYFQNEAQLDKSGLPSDRFFAERPEGSVSTLKIQRTQQEDSAVYLCASSLGTGINEQFFGPGTRLTVL.

The V gene is TRBV20-1, the J gene TRBJ2-5; no reliable D call. Deletions cut 5 bases from V and 2 bases from J, with 12 bases between. The CDR3 runs to 13 residues. Germline values: CDR1 DFQATT, CDR2 SNEGSKA (reference sequence). CDR3: CSASDGPQETQYF. Here the CDR3 DNA reads TGCAGTGCTTCAGACGGGCCTCAAGAGACCCAGTACTTC.

V gene TRBV20-1 combines with J gene TRBJ1-1; TRBD1 agrees at 11 bases. V was clipped by 6 bases and J by 3 bases; unmatched bases: 3. The CDR3 contains 13 residues. CDR1 and CDR2 from the germline V gene are DFQATT and SNEGSKA (reference sequence). The CDR3 protein is CSATGQGDTEAFF. CDR3 nucleotides: TGCAGTGCCACGGGACAGGGGGACACTGAAGCTTTCTTT.

This clonotype came up once. The J gene is TRBJ2-5, the V gene TRBV4-1, with D possibly TRBD1 on 5 matching bases. The germline V gene encodes CDR1 MGHRA and CDR2 YSYEKL. V was shortened by 0 bases and J by 7 bases, with 15 bases between the two germline ends. This CDR3 comprises 15 residues. For the CDR3, the DNA is TGCGCCAGCAGCCAAGATGGGGCGATTCGAGGGACCCAGTACTTC. Residues: CASSQDGAIRGTQYF.

On this clonotype: Since the CDR3 does not end with the conserved phenylalanine or tryptophan, this likely comes from a read error. This chain uses TRBV19 with TRBJ1-5; 11 bases match TRBD1. V lost 7 bases, J lost 4 bases, and 12 bases stayed unmatched. CDR3 length: 17 residues. The germline V gene has CDR1 LNHDA and CDR2 SQIVND (reference sequence). CDR3 bases: TGTGCCAGTACTGGACAGGGGGCTTTTGTGGGGAATCAGCCCCAGCATTTA. It encodes CASTGQGAFVGNQPQHL.

The rearrangement joins TRBV15 to TRBJ2-7; 10 positions match TRBD2. The V and J ends lost 6 bases and 0 bases, in that order; junction bases with no gene match: 11. The CDR3 length is 17 residues. The germline gives CDR1 LNHNV, CDR2 YYDKDF (reference sequence). CDR3 nucleotide sequence: TGTGCCACCAGTTTCGAACTAGCGGGGCCGACCTCCTACGAGCAGTACTTC. Residues: CATSFELAGPTSYEQYF.

The gene calls are TRBV7-9 and TRBJ2-7; possible D gene TRBD2, 5 bases. This CDR3 spans 11 amino acids. Germline V gene lookup returns CDR1 SEHNR and CDR2 FQNEAQ (reference sequence). Deletions cut 5 bases from V and 12 bases from J, with 14 bases between. CDR3 protein: CASSRRIKPYF. The CDR3 DNA is TGTGCCAGCAGCCGGAGGATCAAACCGTACTTC.

The V and J genes are TRBV10-3 and TRBJ2-1; 15 nucleotides agree with TRBD2. With V trimmed by 4 bases and J by 8 bases, 9 bases remained unmatched. Germline V gene data show CDR1 as ENHRY and CDR2 as SYGVKD. The CDR3 has 17 residues. The CDR3: CAISVNLGTSGRHEQFF. The CDR3 nucleotides read TGTGCCATCAGTGTAAACCTTGGGACTAGCGGGAGGCATGAGCAGTTCTTC.

This sequence joins TRBV5-8 and TRBJ2-7, with 8 positions matching TRBD1. This CDR3 has 15 residues. V was pared by 1 base and J by 2 bases, with 5 bases of the junction left unmatched. The germline V gene encodes CDR1 SGHTS and CDR2 YDEGEE. DNA of the CDR3: TGTGCCAGCAGCTTGAGACAGGGGATACCCTACGAGCAGTACTTC. Its protein product is CASSLRQGIPYEQYF. Full variable domain (rest looked up from reference TRBV5-8 and TRBJ2-7): EAGVTQSPTHLIKTRGQQATLRCSPISGHTSVYWYQQALGLGLQFLLWYDEGEERNRGNFPPRFSGRQFPNYSSELNVNALELEDSALYLCASSLRQGIPYEQYFGPGTRLTVT.

The chain links TRBV5-1 to TRBJ2-1; 10 bases agree with TRBD2. Trimming took 4 bases from V and 8 from J; bases not matched to a gene: 12. The CDR3 extends over 16 amino acids. Germline CDR1 SGHRS, CDR2 YFSETQ. The CDR3 sequence: CASSPAKGLAIDEQFF. CDR3 in DNA: TGCGCCAGCAGCCCAGCCAAGGGACTAGCGATCGATGAGCAGTTCTTC.

V is TRBV9 and J is TRBJ2-7; D may match TRBD1 or TRBD2 (5 bases each). Germline values: CDR1 SGDLS, CDR2 YYNGEE. CDR3 length: 16 amino acids. V lost 8 bases and J 4 bases, leaving 25 bases between the germline ends. The DNA of the CDR3 is TGTGCCAGTCGCCCCCTAGGGCAGGGAGTCGGGTACGAGCAGTACTTC. This codes for CASRPLGQGVGYEQYF.

This clonotype was observed a single time. The chain recombines TRBV20-1 with TRBJ2-7; 7 bases are a match to TRBD2. This CDR3 spans 13 amino acids. The germline V gene encodes CDR1 DFQATT and CDR2 SNEGSKA (reference sequence). The CDR3 region has the DNA TGCAGCACTTATTCTAGCGGAGGCCTGGAGCAGTACTTC. Its protein is CSTYSSGGLEQYF.

Of note for this clonotype: The junction departs from the called germline gene at one end, perhaps through a read error. The V call is TRBV7-2, the J call TRBJ2-7; 8 bases align to TRBD1. Germline loops: CDR1 SGHTA, CDR2 FQGNSA. The CDR3 extends over 14 amino acids. The CDR3 sequence is CASSLGQGPSEQYF. CDR3 DNA: TGTGCCAGCAGTTTAGGACAGGGTCCAAGCGAGCAGTACTTC.

The chain joins TRBV5-6 to TRBJ2-7; a weak D match, TRBD1 (6 bases). V lost 2 bases, J lost 4 bases, and 10 bases lay in between. The CDR3 spans 13 residues. Germline V gene sequence: CDR1 SGHDT, CDR2 YYEEEE. Here the CDR3 DNA reads TGTGCCAGCAGCTTCAGGACAGCTTACGAGCAGTACTTC. This translates into CASSFRTAYEQYF.

The chain carries TRBV15 and TRBJ1-2; no firm D call. The CDR3 has 12 amino acids. V was cut by 5 bases and J by 2 bases, with 6 bases left in between. Germline V gene sequence: CDR1 LNHNV, CDR2 YYDKDF (reference sequence). The CDR3 DNA follows: TGTGCCACCAGCTGGAAAAACTATGGCTACACCTTC. Encoded protein: CATSWKNYGYTF.